One sample yielded the 7 T cell receptor beta chains listed below, sequenced in a study of T-cell memory formation after mild COVID-19 (dated by TCRdb to about 2021). The library was built by means of 5' RACE. The instrument was an Illumina NovaSeq 6000. The raw public reads went through TCRdb reprocessing: fastp at Q25, MiXCR clone calling, in-frame beta chains kept. Each CDR3 protein appears once, grouped with its most common genes and DNA. The sample table lists hundreds of thousands of distinct CDR3 sequences, approximately 15% of them with a count of one. The ten largest clones take up 22% of the sample. Source material: PBMCs or a T cell subset sorted from them (not recorded which). All receptors derive from a man between 18 and 29 years old who had mild COVID-19 (a few samples of this study predate the infection). The sample titles of this study are shuffled in the database, so cell type and time point are left out; the donor was told from shared clones.

This clonotype was seen ten or more times. The chain couples TRBV11-2 to TRBJ2-3, with D possibly being TRBD1 or TRBD2 (5 bases each). Germline CDR1 reads SGHAT; CDR2 reads FQNNGV. The CDR3 sequence is 13 residues long. V was pared by 4 bases and J by 0 bases, with 5 bases between. CDR3 loop: CASSWDSTDTQYF. CDR3 in DNA: TGTGCCAGCAGCTGGGACAGCACAGATACGCAGTATTTT.

The V gene is TRBV20-1, the J gene TRBJ1-1, with 7 positions matching TRBD1. The V gene's germline CDR1 is DFQATT and CDR2 SNEGSKA (reference sequence). This CDR3 contains 13 residues. V gave up 3 bases and J gave up 4 bases; unmatched junction bases: 5. The CDR3 sequence is CSASNRGTTEAFF. The CDR3 coding sequence is TGCAGTGCTAGCAACAGGGGTACCACTGAAGCTTTCTTT.

V gene TRBV7-9 combines with J gene TRBJ2-1, with D unresolved. The CDR3 has 14 residues. V lost 5 bases to trimming and J lost 3 bases, with 11 bases between them. CDR1 is SEHNR, CDR2 FQNEAQ, per germline (reference sequence). The CDR3 sequence is CASSLLLDYNEQFF. The CDR3 bases are TGTGCCAGCAGCCTGCTTTTGGACTACAATGAGCAGTTCTTC.

This clonotype showed up just a few times. This chain uses TRBV7-9 with TRBJ1-4; D gene uncertain. The CDR3 length is 17 residues. CDR1 is SEHNR, CDR2 FQNEAQ, per germline (reference sequence). Trimming removed 4 bases from V and 0 bases from J, with 15 bases in between. CDR3 residues: CASSSNTGDSTNEKLFF. As DNA, the CDR3 is TGTGCCAGCAGCTCGAACACGGGTGACTCAACTAATGAAAAACTGTTTTTT. Based on the CDR3 plus reference TRBV7-9 and TRBJ1-4, the full variable domain is DTGVSQNPRHKITKRGQNVTFRCDPISEHNRLYWYRQTLGQGPEFLTYFQNEAQLEKSRLLSDRFSAERPKGSFSTLEIQRTEQGDSAMYLCASSSNTGDSTNEKLFFGSGTQLSVL.

In its sample, this clonotype was seen many times. The rearrangement links TRBV5-1 to TRBJ1-2; D is unclear. Germline V gene data show CDR1 as SGHRS and CDR2 as YFSETQ. The V end lost 0 bases, the J end lost 2 bases, and 14 bases lay between the germline ends. This CDR3 comprises 16 residues. This CDR3 is CASSLAQVGPNYGYTF. DNA of the CDR3: TGCGCCAGCAGCTTGGCCCAGGTAGGGCCCAACTATGGCTACACCTTC.

The chain links TRBV20-1 to TRBJ2-1; TRBD2 matches 8 bases. The germline V gene has CDR1 DFQATT and CDR2 SNEGSKA (reference sequence). Trimming took 6 bases from V and 3 from J; bases not matched to a gene: 7. This CDR3 comprises 14 residues. Here the CDR3 DNA reads TGCAGTGCAACGAGCGGGGGCCACTACAATGAGCAGTTCTTC. This codes for CSATSGGHYNEQFF.

The gene calls are TRBV25-1 and TRBJ1-4, with 7 bases matching TRBD1. V was clipped by 3 bases and J by 3 bases; unmatched bases: 4. The CDR3 runs 15 residues. Germline-derived CDR1 and CDR2 are MGHDK and SYGVNS. The chain's CDR3 is CASSDPGGPNEKLFF. CDR3 DNA: TGTGCCAGCAGTGACCCAGGGGGGCCTAATGAAAAACTGTTTTTT.